This TCR beta chain was recovered during a study of T cell responses to AZD1222 COVID-19 vaccine. Study-wide results and caveats: Every sample of the repertoires postdated the peak T cell response. The donors showed a predominance of white British ancestry and of females, with possible underestimation of clonal diversity.

Sequencing used immunoSEQ multiplex PCR; TCRdb keeps in-frame clones, though not all of them. This table has under 200,000 clones, 90% appearing once. This clone was seen a few times. The antigen is unknown. Distinct nucleotide sequences in the sample also encode this CDR3. CDR3 length: 14 residues. Germline CDR1 reads SGHRS; CDR2 reads YFSETQ. The ends lost 5 bases at V and 3 bases at J; junction bases unmatched: 1. The V and J genes are TRBV5-1 and TRBJ2-2; TRBD1 matches at 10 bases. The clonotype was recovered from an adult in good health. Here the sequenced sample was peripheral blood, taken on day 0 of AZD1222 vaccination. CDR3 region: CASRGQGYTGELFF. The CDR3 DNA is TGCGCCAGCAGGGGACAGGGGTACACCGGGGAGCTGTTTTTT. The full variable domain, completed using reference TRBV5-1 and TRBJ2-2, is KAGVTQTPRYLIKTRGQQVTLSCSPISGHRSVSWYQQTPGQGLQFLFEYFSETQRNKGNFPGRFSGRQFSNSRSEMNVSTLELGDSALYLCASRGQGYTGELFFGEGSRLTVL.